Presented here are 20 T cell receptor beta chains from one specimen sequenced in a study of monozygotic twins with inflammatory bowel disease. From its re-call of the 5' RACE reads, TCRdb lists each CDR3 protein once, without DNA. The sample has roughly 330,000 distinct CDR3 sequences; the top ten hold approximately 2%. Sequencing was done on a sample of blood. These receptors all come from a human donor with ulcerative colitis or Crohn's disease, or a healthy co-twin of an affected twin (not recorded which).

The CDR3 sequence: CASSPSGNSYNEQFF. This chain connects TRBV9 to TRBJ2-1. Germline V gene lookup returns CDR1 SGDLS and CDR2 YYNGEE. This CDR3 spans 15 amino acids. Full variable domain (outside the CDR3, taken from reference TRBV9 and TRBJ2-1): DSGVTQTPKHLITATGQRVTLRCSPRSGDLSVYWYQQSLDQGLQFLIQYYNGEERAKGNILERFSAQQFPDLHSELNLSSLELGDSALYFCASSPSGNSYNEQFFGPGTRLTVL.

V usage is TRBV3-1 and J usage is TRBJ2-7; the TCRdb call, TRBD1, lacks DNA for checking. Germline V lookup: CDR1 LGHDT, CDR2 YNNKEL (reference sequence). This CDR3 contains 13 residues. This CDR3 is CASSAPGTDEQYF.

This chain connects TRBV9 to TRBJ2-5; as DNA is missing, the TRBD1 call by TCRdb cannot be tested. Germline V gene data show CDR1 as SGDLS and CDR2 as YYNGEE. The CDR3 covers 14 residues. The CDR3 here is CASTTGTGKETQYF.

The J gene is TRBJ2-5, the V gene TRBV27; the TRBD1 assignment by TCRdb is unverifiable without DNA. Germline CDR1 reads MNHEY; CDR2 reads SMNVEV (reference sequence). The CDR3 runs to 17 residues. This CDR3 reads CASSPISQGRLQETQYF.

V is TRBV20-1 and J is TRBJ2-1; without DNA, the TCRdb call of TRBD1 cannot be checked. The CDR3 has 13 residues. CDR1 is DFQATT, CDR2 SNEGSKA, per germline (reference sequence). The CDR3 spells CSARSGPSYEQFF.

This chain joins TRBV12-3 or TRBV12-4 and TRBJ2-3; checking the TCRdb D call of TRBD2 is not possible without DNA. The CDR3 totals 14 residues. CDR3 sequence: CASSTQLDLDTQYF.

Here the CDR3 reads CASSLDPSSGSPYF. The chain links TRBV5-1 to TRBJ2-7; absent DNA, TCRdb's TRBD2 call cannot be checked. Per germline, CDR1 SGHRS and CDR2 YFSETQ. The CDR3 is made up of 14 amino acids.

The genes are TRBV29-1 and TRBJ2-7; TCRdb's D call, TRBD2, is unchecked because there is no DNA. Germline lookup yields CDR1 SQVTM and CDR2 ANQGSEA. This CDR3 is 15 amino acids long. Here the CDR3 reads CSAIPLAGVSEEQYF.

The chain is built from TRBV7-6 and TRBJ2-2; TCRdb reports TRBD2, a call that lacks DNA to check it against. The CDR3 has 17 amino acids. Germline-derived CDR1 and CDR2 are SGHVS and FNYEAQ. The CDR3 is CASSPLRTSGGAGELFF.

The rearrangement links TRBV6-2 or TRBV6-3 to TRBJ2-5; TCRdb selects TRBD1, and the lack of DNA leaves this call unchecked. This CDR3 contains 15 residues. The germline gives CDR1 MNHEY, CDR2 SVGEGT. The CDR3 loop is CASTLLSGQQETQYF.

J is TRBJ1-4 and V is TRBV20-1; TCRdb returns TRBD1, unconfirmable since there is no DNA. Per the germline V gene, CDR1 is DFQATT and CDR2 is SNEGSKA (reference sequence). CDR3 length equals 14 residues. The CDR3 loop reads CSASGGQPNEKLFF.

This chain connects TRBV10-3 to TRBJ2-7. This CDR3 contains 13 residues. Germline V gene data show CDR1 as ENHRY and CDR2 as SYGVKD. The CDR3 protein is CAISEDPTYEQYF.

The chain employs TRBV20-1 and TRBJ2-3; TCRdb lists TRBD2, though no DNA is available to test this call. Germline assignment: CDR1 DFQATT and CDR2 SNEGSKA (reference sequence). The CDR3 has 14 residues. This chain's CDR3 is CSAREGSGPDTQYF.

The chain carries TRBV5-1 and TRBJ2-1; TCRdb's assignment of TRBD1 cannot be checked, as there is no DNA. The CDR3 covers 13 residues. Germline lookup yields CDR1 SGHRS and CDR2 YFSETQ. CDR3: CASSSTGVNEQFF.

V is TRBV28 and J is TRBJ2-1; TCRdb designates TRBD2, a call that cannot be tested without DNA. Germline V CDR1 and CDR2: MDHEN, SYDVKM. There are 14 residues in the CDR3. The CDR3 sequence is CASKGTQEYNEQFF.

The chain is built from TRBV6-1 and TRBJ2-2; TCRdb calls TRBD2, which cannot be checked without DNA. This CDR3 has 16 residues. Germline lookup yields CDR1 MNHNS and CDR2 SASEGT. CDR3 protein: CASSFGLAGRTGELFF.

This rearrangement joins TRBV30 to TRBJ2-4; absent DNA, TCRdb's TRBD1 call cannot be checked. Per the germline V gene, CDR1 is GTSNPN and CDR2 is SVGIG (reference sequence). This CDR3 region has 16 residues. The CDR3 spells CAWSAPSGTVLDIQYF.

The chain recombines TRBV18 with TRBJ2-1. The CDR3 runs to 13 residues. The V gene's germline CDR1 is KGHSH and CDR2 LQKENI. CDR3 region: CASSPLLDSKQFF. The complete variable domain, with remaining parts taken from reference TRBV18 and TRBJ2-1, reads NAGVMQNPRHLVRRRGQEARLRCSPMKGHSHVYWYRQLPEEGLKFMVYLQKENIIDESGMPKERFSAEFPKEGPSILRIQQVVRGDSAAYFCASSPLLDSKQFFGPGTRLTVL.

V is TRBV6-6 and J is TRBJ2-5. Germline CDR1 reads MNHNY; CDR2 reads SVGAGI (reference sequence). The CDR3 has 14 residues. CDR3 residues: CASSYGENQETQYF.

The J gene is TRBJ2-6, the V gene TRBV29-1. This CDR3 has 14 amino acids. Germline CDR1 is SQVTM and CDR2 is ANQGSEA. This CDR3 reads CSVEWDSGANVLTF.